Each of the 11 T cell receptor beta chains below was sequenced from the same sample in a study of radiotherapy plus CTLA-4 blockade in lung cancer. Assay used: immunoSEQ multiplex PCR; TCRdb lists only in-frame clones, some missing. Of some 90,000 clones in the sample, approximately 83% were seen once. The sequencing used peripheral blood, collected from a patient treated with radiotherapy plus ipilimumab. The receptors stem from a human donor with non-small cell lung cancer who had a partial response to radiotherapy plus ipilimumab.

The J gene is TRBJ1-2, the V gene TRBV5-6; 9 positions agree with TRBD1. From germline, CDR1 is SGHDT and CDR2 YYEEEE. The length of the CDR3 is 14 residues. The V and J ends lost 3 bases and 12 bases, in that order; junction bases with no gene match: 12. CDR3 amino acids: CASSWGQGPTGHTF. CDR3 nucleotide sequence: TGTGCCAGCAGCTGGGGACAGGGTCCGACTGGACACACCTTC.

The chain joins TRBV28 to TRBJ1-5, with D possibly being TRBD1 (6 bases). CDR3 size: 12 residues. V shed 6 bases and J shed 11 bases, with 14 bases lying between them. Germline CDR1 reads MDHEN; CDR2 reads SYDVKM. For the CDR3, the DNA is TGTGCCAGCAGCCCCGACAGGCTGACCCAGCATTTT. This codes for CASSPDRLTQHF.

The count of this clone is one. This chain links TRBV5-6 with TRBJ1-2; D not certain. The CDR3 loop spans 15 amino acids. The V end lost 2 bases, the J end lost 1 base, and 12 bases lay between the germline ends. Looked up from germline, CDR1 is SGHDT and CDR2 is YYEEEE. The CDR3 sequence: CASSFVSEFNYGYTF. Here the CDR3 DNA reads TGTGCCAGCAGCTTCGTAAGCGAATTTAACTATGGCTACACCTTC.

The chain employs TRBV6-1 and TRBJ2-1; 7 bases fit TRBD2. Germline V gene lookup returns CDR1 MNHNS and CDR2 SASEGT. This CDR3 comprises 15 residues. The V gene end was trimmed by 7 bases and the J gene end by 2 bases; junction bases not matched to a gene: 8. The CDR3 DNA is TGTGCCAGCACCCCATGGCGGGAGACCTACAATGAGCAGTTCTTC. Encoded protein: CASTPWRETYNEQFF.

The rearrangement links TRBV20-1 to TRBJ2-7; a possible D gene is TRBD2 (6 bases). CDR1 is DFQATT, CDR2 SNEGSKA, per germline (reference sequence). The CDR3 consists of 11 residues. Trimming removed 5 bases from V and 3 bases from J, with 8 bases in between. CDR3 residues: CSALRDYEQYF. The CDR3 DNA reads as TGCAGTGCTTTGCGGGACTACGAGCAGTACTTC.

This chain connects TRBV28 to TRBJ1-1, with D possibly being TRBD1 (5 bases). V was cut by 3 bases and J by 1 base, with 9 bases left in between. The germline V gene has CDR1 MDHEN and CDR2 SYDVKM. The CDR3 contains 14 residues. CDR3 protein: CASSFLGPNTEAFF. The CDR3 DNA sequence: TGTGCCAGCAGTTTTTTGGGGCCGAACACTGAAGCTTTCTTT.

The chain links TRBV5-1 to TRBJ2-3, with TRBD2 matching over 14 bases. The CDR3 contains 16 residues. The germline V gene encodes CDR1 SGHRS and CDR2 YFSETQ. V lost 4 bases and J lost 3; bases outside the gene matches: 4. The DNA for the CDR3 is TGCGCCAGCAGCCGCGGGACTAGCGGGAGTACAGATACGCAGTATTTT. Its protein is CASSRGTSGSTDTQYF.

The chain uses TRBV4-2 and TRBJ1-6; D remains ambiguous. In germline, CDR1 is LGHNA, CDR2 YNFKEQ. V was trimmed by 1 base and J by 4 bases, leaving 2 bases between them. The CDR3 is made up of 13 amino acids. The CDR3 loop reads CASSQVYNSPLHF. The CDR3 DNA reads TGTGCCAGCAGCCAAGTATATAATTCACCCCTCCACTTT.

V gene TRBV4-2 combines with J gene TRBJ2-3; 14 bases align to TRBD2. CDR3 length: 18 residues. Germline V gene data show CDR1 as LGHNA and CDR2 as YNFKEQ. Trimming at V came to 4 bases and at J to 2 bases, leaving 8 bases not matched to a gene. The CDR3 spells CASSLTEGLAGATDTQYF. The CDR3 region has the DNA TGTGCCAGCAGCCTCACTGAGGGACTAGCGGGAGCCACAGATACGCAGTATTTT.

This sequence joins TRBV6-1 and TRBJ2-7; a weak D match, TRBD1 (6 bases). The CDR3 extends over 14 amino acids. The germline V and J ends were trimmed by 10 bases and 5 bases, with 21 bases remaining between them. In germline, CDR1 is MNHNS, CDR2 SASEGT. This CDR3 reads CATRRKQGPHEQYF. The CDR3 DNA reads as TGTGCCACCCGGCGGAAACAGGGCCCTCACGAGCAGTACTTC.

The CDR3 region has the DNA TGTGCCTCAGGCCCCCGGGGAGGATTGGTTTCACCCCTCCACTTT. This gives the protein CASGPRGGLVSPLHF. V is TRBV19 and J is TRBJ1-6; D is uncertain. CDR1 and CDR2 from the germline V gene are LNHDA and SQIVND (reference sequence). The CDR3 extends over 15 amino acids. V lost 11 bases and J lost 9, with 23 bases in between.